This paragraph covers one TCR beta chain sequence. Its antigen is currently unknown. Only newly diagnosed hyperthyroidism patients aged 18 to 65, with under 2 months' duration, were enrolled. Diagnosis relied on clinical symptoms, serum thyroxine, TRAb, thyroid ultrasound and orbital computed tomography. Germline V gives CDR1 SGHTA, CDR2 FQGNSA. CDR3 size: 17 residues. The junction had 14 bases not matched to a gene; V was cut back by 3 bases and J by 5 bases. The sample comes from a study of Graves' ophthalmopathy and Graves' hyperthyroidism. The sequenced template was RNA, covering the TCR beta CDR3 region. An initial RT-PCR round employing HTBI primers preceded a second-round multiplex PCR. TCRdb independently ran MiXCR on the multiplex PCR reads; one entry per CDR3 protein. The data contain over a million distinct CDR3 sequences, roughly two fifths of them singletons. General study points: For predicting ophthalmopathy progression, the model had about 64% sensitivity and approximately 72% specificity.

Sequencing was carried out using peripheral blood or thyroid tissue (not recorded which). The TCR was taken from an adult man with Graves' hyperthyroidism. The chain carries TRBV7-2 and TRBJ2-7; 9 nucleotides align to TRBD1. This CDR3 is CASSLPGPGQGSNEQYF. DNA for the CDR3: TGTGCCAGCAGCTTGCCCGGACCGGGACAGGGAAGTAACGAGCAGTACTTC.